What follows are 27 T cell receptor beta chains derived from one specimen sequenced in a study of CD4+ T cells in melanoma (dated by TCRdb to between 2021 and 2024). Library preparation employed the immunoSEQ multiplex PCR assay. The table comes from immuneACCESS by way of TCRdb, which keeps in-frame sequences with V and J called. Part of the clones is missing from these tables; in studies checked, under half for an unresolved V gene and the rest for unknown reasons. Recorded for this sample are roughly 120,000 clones; roughly 90% of them occurred a single time. The ten largest clones take up roughly 3.5% of the sample. Sequenced sample: peripheral blood. These receptors all stem from a human donor with melanoma.

The chain has TRBV28 and TRBJ2-1, with 8 bases lining up with TRBD1. V shed 4 bases, J shed 1 base, and the junction held 6 bases outside the gene matches. The germline gives CDR1 MDHEN, CDR2 SYDVKM. The CDR3 is 16 amino acids. CDR3 protein: CASSSQGALSYNEQFF. The CDR3 DNA is TGTGCCAGCAGTTCTCAGGGGGCGCTTTCCTACAATGAGCAGTTCTTC.

The V call is TRBV18, the J call TRBJ2-5; unclear D gene. The CDR3 consists of 15 residues. CDR1 KGHSH and CDR2 LQKENI come from the germline V gene. V was pared by 3 bases and J by 2 bases, with 13 bases between. CDR3 residues: CASSPRMDGQETQYF. In DNA form, the CDR3 reads TGTGCCAGCTCACCGCGAATGGACGGACAAGAGACCCAGTACTTC.

V usage is TRBV2 and J usage is TRBJ1-5; D gene unclear. V lost 7 bases to trimming and J lost 5 bases, with 9 bases between them. The CDR3 has 12 residues. Germline CDR1 and CDR2: SNHLY and FYNNEI. The CDR3 region has the DNA TGTGCCAGCACGGTGGGTCATCAGCCCCAGCATTTT. Its protein product is CASTVGHQPQHF.

The V and J genes are TRBV11-3 and TRBJ1-1, with D possibly being TRBD1 (6 bases). This CDR3 region has 15 residues. Germline loops: CDR1 SGHNT, CDR2 YENEEA. The V end lost 0 bases, the J end lost 4 bases, and 12 bases lay between the germline ends. Here the CDR3 DNA reads TGTGCCAGCAGCTTAGATCAGGGGAAGGGCACTGAAGCTTTCTTT. This codes for CASSLDQGKGTEAFF.

The chain is built from TRBV28 and TRBJ2-3, with D unresolved. V lost 3 bases and J lost 2, with 6 bases in between. The CDR3 spans 13 residues. Per germline, CDR1 MDHEN and CDR2 SYDVKM. DNA for the CDR3: TGTGCCAGCAGTTTGGGGATCACAGATACGCAGTATTTT. Translated: CASSLGITDTQYF.

The genes are TRBV6-1 and TRBJ2-1, with 10 bases fitting TRBD1. The CDR3 is 14 residues long. With V trimmed by 7 bases and J by 4 bases, 4 bases remained unmatched. Germline V CDR1 and CDR2: MNHNS, SASEGT. In DNA form, the CDR3 reads TGTGCCAGCATGACGGGACAGGGGTACAATGAGCAGTTCTTC. Protein product: CASMTGQGYNEQFF.

The V gene is TRBV28, the J gene TRBJ1-5; TRBD1 matches at 8 bases. The CDR3 extends over 17 amino acids. From germline, CDR1 is MDHEN and CDR2 SYDVKM. V was clipped by 5 bases and J by 0 bases; unmatched bases: 9. CDR3 region: CASSPLGTGPSNQPQHF. Here the CDR3 DNA reads TGTGCCAGCAGTCCTTTAGGGACAGGCCCTAGCAATCAGCCCCAGCATTTT.

The rearrangement joins TRBV11-2 to TRBJ2-3; no clear D. The CDR3 spans 11 residues. V was pared by 8 bases and J by 6 bases, with 9 bases between. In germline, CDR1 is SGHAT, CDR2 FQNNGV. The CDR3 bases are TGTGCCAGCGCAATAATCGATACGCAGTATTTT. Translated, it gives CASAIIDTQYF.

The chain joins TRBV5-6 to TRBJ2-3, with D unresolved. The CDR3 sequence is 14 residues long. The germline V and J ends were trimmed by 0 bases and 0 bases, with 5 bases remaining between them. Germline V gene data show CDR1 as SGHDT and CDR2 as YYEEEE. Here the CDR3 DNA reads TGTGCCAGCAGCTTGGTTAGGAGCACAGATACGCAGTATTTT. This sequence encodes CASSLVRSTDTQYF.

The V and J genes are TRBV19 and TRBJ1-1; 7 nucleotides agree with TRBD1. The germline V gene encodes CDR1 LNHDA and CDR2 SQIVND (reference sequence). This CDR3 spans 17 amino acids. V dropped 6 bases and J dropped 0; count of bases not matched to a gene: 13. The DNA of the CDR3 is TGTGCCAGTAGCCCACAGGGGAACGGTCGGGTGAACACTGAAGCTTTCTTT. This encodes CASSPQGNGRVNTEAFF.

The gene calls are TRBV6-1 and TRBJ1-5, with D possibly being TRBD1 (5 bases). Germline CDR1 is MNHNS and CDR2 is SASEGT. The CDR3 totals 14 residues. The germline V and J ends were trimmed by 5 bases and 4 bases, with 12 bases remaining between them. The DNA of the CDR3 is TGTGCCAGCAGTATCACCGGGGGAAATCAGCCCCAGCATTTT. Protein product: CASSITGGNQPQHF.

The gene calls are TRBV6-1 and TRBJ2-1, with TRBD2 matching 7 bases. CDR1 MNHNS and CDR2 SASEGT come from the germline V gene. The CDR3 is 17 amino acids. V shed 4 bases, J shed 2 bases, and the junction held 11 bases outside the gene matches. In nucleotides, the CDR3 is TGTGCCAGCAGTGCCAACTTTGGCGGGAGTACCTACAATGAGCAGTTCTTC. Protein sequence: CASSANFGGSTYNEQFF.

In this sample, this clone turned up once. The genes are TRBV27 and TRBJ2-1; a possible D gene is TRBD2 (7 bases). This CDR3 comprises 16 residues. The germline gives CDR1 MNHEY, CDR2 SMNVEV (reference sequence). V was shortened by 4 bases and J by 10 bases, with 23 bases between the two germline ends. The CDR3 DNA reads TGTGCCAGCAGTTCACTGTCGGCGCGGGGGCAATTGGAGCAGTTCTTC. Translating it yields CASSSLSARGQLEQFF.

The chain joins TRBV20-1 to TRBJ2-7; no clear D. This CDR3 is 11 amino acids long. V lost 3 bases, J lost 3 bases, and 6 bases lay in between. Germline values: CDR1 DFQATT, CDR2 SNEGSKA (reference sequence). CDR3 sequence: CSASGDYEQYF. As DNA, the CDR3 is TGCAGTGCTAGTGGGGACTACGAGCAGTACTTC.

This sequence joins TRBV7-3 and TRBJ2-2; D possibly matches TRBD1 or TRBD2 (6 bases each). This CDR3 is 15 amino acids long. The V gene's germline CDR1 is SGHTA and CDR2 FQGTGA. Trimming cost V 0 bases and J 3 bases, with 8 bases left between them. CDR3 nucleotide sequence: TGTGCCAGCAGCTTAACAGGGGGGCACACCGGGGAGCTGTTTTTT. This codes for CASSLTGGHTGELFF.

V and J are TRBV9 and TRBJ2-7, with a weak D call TRBD2 (6 bases). This CDR3 region has 13 residues. V was cut by 0 bases and J by 5 bases, with 9 bases left in between. CDR1 and CDR2 (germline): SGDLS, YYNGEE. CDR3 nucleotide sequence: TGTGCCAGCAGCGTAGTTGCTAGCGACGAGCAGTACTTC. Its translation: CASSVVASDEQYF.

The chain links TRBV18 to TRBJ2-1, with 9 bases matching TRBD2. V lost 6 bases to trimming and J lost 9 bases; unmatched junction nucleotides: 9. The CDR3 contains 14 residues. Germline V gene lookup returns CDR1 KGHSH and CDR2 LQKENI. DNA for the CDR3: TGTGCCAGCTCCCCTCCGGGACTAGCAGTTGAGCAGTTCTTC. This encodes CASSPPGLAVEQFF.

V usage is TRBV28 and J usage is TRBJ2-7; 10 nucleotides align to TRBD1. Germline V CDR1 and CDR2: MDHEN, SYDVKM. There are 14 residues in the CDR3. V gave up 8 bases and J gave up 1 base; unmatched junction bases: 5. CDR3 DNA sequence: TGTGCCAGCGGTGACAGGGGGCCATCCTACGAGCAGTACTTC. It translates to CASGDRGPSYEQYF.

This clone was seen a handful of times. CDR3 bases: TGTGCCAGTAGTCTGGGGCGAAAGGGCACTGAAGCTTTCTTT. Translation: CASSLGRKGTEAFF. The chain links TRBV19 to TRBJ1-1; weak D call: TRBD1 (5 bases). CDR3 size: 14 residues. The germline V and J ends were trimmed by 5 bases and 4 bases, with 14 bases remaining between them. CDR1 LNHDA and CDR2 SQIVND come from the germline V gene (reference sequence).

The chain couples TRBV18 to TRBJ1-2; possible D gene TRBD1, 5 bases. The CDR3 sequence is 15 residues long. The V gene's germline CDR1 is KGHSH and CDR2 LQKENI. With 3 bases removed from V and 4 bases from J, the gap between germline ends came to 15 bases. CDR3 sequence reads: CASSPSVRGSYGYTF. CDR3 nucleotides: TGTGCCAGCTCACCCTCCGTGCGGGGGAGCTATGGCTACACCTTC.

The rearrangement uses TRBV7-9 and TRBJ1-2; 7 bases align to TRBD1. This CDR3 has 15 amino acids. J was trimmed by 4 bases and V by 2 bases; bases with no gene match: 7. Germline CDR1 is SEHNR and CDR2 is FQNEAQ (reference sequence). CDR3: CASSLQGGAGYGYTF. In DNA, the CDR3 is TGTGCCAGCAGCTTACAAGGGGGCGCAGGCTATGGCTACACCTTC.

The J gene is TRBJ2-1, the V gene TRBV2; 7 nucleotides match TRBD2. Germline loops: CDR1 SNHLY, CDR2 FYNNEI. Unmatched junction bases numbered 5, after V lost 9 bases and J lost 6 bases. This CDR3 has 12 residues. The CDR3 sequence is CASRLARNEQFF. CDR3 DNA: TGTGCCAGTAGACTAGCTCGCAATGAGCAGTTCTTC.

The genes are TRBV29-1 and TRBJ1-1; TRBD1 is a possible D gene (5 bases). V lost 0 bases to trimming and J lost 3 bases, with 17 bases between them. The CDR3 contains 16 residues. Germline V lookup: CDR1 SQVTM, CDR2 ANQGSEA. CDR3 coding DNA: TGCAGCGTTGAAGATCCGAGGGGAAGGTCTTACACTGAAGCTTTCTTT. Translated, it gives CSVEDPRGRSYTEAFF.

The V call is TRBV7-2, the J call TRBJ2-5, with D possibly being TRBD2 (5 bases). The germline V gene encodes CDR1 SGHTA and CDR2 FQGNSA. The CDR3 spans 12 residues. The V and J ends lost 8 bases and 5 bases respectively, with 12 bases between them. The CDR3 protein is CASGRWEETQYF. The CDR3 nucleotides are TGTGCCAGCGGGAGATGGGAGGAGACCCAGTACTTC. The full variable domain, rest sourced from reference TRBV7-2 and TRBJ2-5, is GAGVSQSPSNKVTEKGKDVELRCDPISGHTALYWYRQSLGQGLEFLIYFQGNSAPDKSGLPSDRFSAERTGGSVSTLTIQRTQQEDSAVYLCASGRWEETQYFGPGTRLLVL.

The chain joins TRBV7-2 to TRBJ1-4; 9 bases are shared with TRBD1. Germline-derived CDR1 and CDR2 are SGHTA and FQGNSA. The CDR3 is made up of 15 amino acids. V shed 5 bases and J 8 bases; nucleotides not matched to a gene: 9. The CDR3 is CASSVTGTGREKLFF. CDR3 DNA: TGTGCCAGCAGCGTCACCGGGACAGGGAGGGAAAAACTGTTTTTT.

The chain employs TRBV29-1 and TRBJ1-1, with D possibly TRBD1 on 5 matching bases. Per germline, CDR1 SQVTM and CDR2 ANQGSEA. This CDR3 has 13 residues. V was pared by 4 bases and J by 1 base, with 10 bases between. CDR3 nucleotide sequence: TGCAGCGTTGTACACGGGGGGAACACTGAAGCTTTCTTT. Translated, it gives CSVVHGGNTEAFF.

A single count supports this clone. The V and J genes are TRBV29-1 and TRBJ2-1; D is possibly TRBD1 or TRBD2 (5 bases each). CDR3 size: 14 residues. Trimming cost V 4 bases and J 3 bases, with 13 bases left between them. The germline V gene encodes CDR1 SQVTM and CDR2 ANQGSEA. DNA of the CDR3: TGCAGCGTTGTGGGGCTAGCAAGCTACAATGAGCAGTTCTTC. Its translation: CSVVGLASYNEQFF.